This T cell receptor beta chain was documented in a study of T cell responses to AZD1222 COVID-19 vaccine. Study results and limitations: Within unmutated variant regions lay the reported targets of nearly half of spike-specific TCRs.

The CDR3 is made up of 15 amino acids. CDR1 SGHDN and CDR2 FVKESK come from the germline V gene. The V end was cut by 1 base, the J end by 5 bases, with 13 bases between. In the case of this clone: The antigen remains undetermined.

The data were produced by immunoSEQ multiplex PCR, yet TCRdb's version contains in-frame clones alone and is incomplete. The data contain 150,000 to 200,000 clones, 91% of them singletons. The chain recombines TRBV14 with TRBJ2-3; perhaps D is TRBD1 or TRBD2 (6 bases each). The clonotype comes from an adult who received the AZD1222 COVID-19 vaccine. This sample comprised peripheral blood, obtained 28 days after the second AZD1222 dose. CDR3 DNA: TGTGCCAGCAGCCAAGGGCGAGGGGGGATAGATACGCAGTATTTT. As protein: CASSQGRGGIDTQYF.